This TCR beta chain comes out of a study of beta chain features in type 1 diabetes (dated by TCRdb to 2017 to 2018). Looking at the study overall: Mean age, gender distribution, total cell number and subset yield were not different between patients and healthy donors. A total of about 99,000,000 sorted cells were examined across all samples, and RNA yield correlated strongly with the number of cells per subset. In the study, recently diagnosed type 1 diabetes patients and matched healthy donors were compared on the TCRB repertoires of their sorted circulating CD4+ T cell subsets. Regulatory and stem cell-like memory subsets were obtained from only 8 patients and roughly 8 healthy donors, while naive and central memory subsets were obtained from all 28 donors.

Each donor gave one peripheral blood draw, approximately 120 mL on average, collected into heparinised tubes. A BD FACSAria II was used to sort naive, central memory, regulatory and stem cell-like memory CD4+ T cells with a panel that included CD45RO, CCR7, CD25, CD127, CD95 and CD27. All sorted populations exceeded 98% purity. PBMCs were separated immediately by Lymphoprep density gradient centrifugation and were stained directly, without being cultured. Samples were stained and sorted in pairs, with one healthy donor and one patient per experiment, so that batch effects were minimized. All of the isolated RNA was reverse transcribed with the High Capacity cDNA Reverse Transcription Kit, so expressed TCRB transcripts were sequenced. Deep immunoSEQ sequencing was applied to naive, central memory and regulatory T cell samples, giving an average of approximately 4 million total reads per sample. Sorted cells were lysed in RLT buffer and RNA was extracted with DNase-treated RNeasy Micro or Mini kits, depending on cell number. Each cell subset was processed separately to prevent cross-contamination, with patient and healthy donor samples processed together. TCRB sequences were amplified from cDNA with the immunoSEQ multiplex PCR, producing 87-bp fragments spanning the CDR3 region. Sequencing of the amplicons was done on the Illumina HiSeq platform. As for the original processing: Synthetic template baselines were used to correct PCR bias computationally, reads within Hamming distance 2 were collapsed together, and singletons that could not be merged were discarded. By aligning reads against IMGT, V, D and J genes, CDR3 length, and insertions or deletions at six rearrangement sites were assigned. Within each subset, clonotype counts were normalized to sorted cell number, after which true diversity and Gini coefficients were computed with the tcR R package. The overlap coefficient, calculated on TCRB nucleotide sequences, was used to measure repertoire sharing. As a proxy for the pre-selection repertoire, out-of-frame TCRB sequences from naive cells were analyzed. The table was pulled from immuneACCESS by TCRdb, which kept in-frame rearrangements only. Such tables lose some clones; where checked, under half of the loss comes from unresolved V genes, and the rest has no known cause. V and J calls and clone size come straight from that table; D and trimming were deduced from the DNA. This sample is represented by 500,000 to 700,000 clones; less than 20% of them were singletons. The top ten clonotypes cover around 0.095% of the sample.

On the study overall, not on this receptor specifically: PCR may preferentially amplify shorter templates, but because patient and control samples were amplified and corrected together, any resulting skew would affect both groups equally. HLA sub-analyses involved small numbers of individuals, so any influence of HLA type on TCRB rearrangement remained unresolved. In all four CD4+ subsets, TCRB CDR3 length was moderately but significantly shorter in type 1 diabetes patients. At VDJ recombination sites, patients with type 1 diabetes made fewer insertions and deleted more nucleotides, a pattern implying thymic rearrangement abnormalities. Because cDNA was sequenced instead of genomic DNA, activated cells with high expression could be over-represented, although the groups did not differ in activation or CD3 levels. Naive, central memory and regulatory TCRB repertoires appeared to be more similar among patients than among healthy donors.

Note on this clone: Its recognized antigen is unknown. Nothing much larger sits one base from this clone, and base qualities are not available.

From the cysteine through the phenylalanine, the CDR3 covers 15 amino acids. Of the read, only the CDR3 DNA is kept; its 45 bases are in frame from base 1. According to the germline V gene, CDR1 reads ENHRY and CDR2 reads SYGVKD. Trimmed from V: 4 bases; trimmed from J: 5 bases; junction bases lacking a gene match: 5. The sequenced sample consisted of naive CD4+ T cells from blood. Reading the label with the study, this specimen's cell subset or site is: true naive CD4+ T cells. The receptor comes from a young man in good health. The chain was built from TRBV10-3 and TRBJ1-6, with 7 bases matching TRBD1. The DNA sequence is as follows: TGTGCCATCAGTGGCCCGACAGGGAATAATTCACCCCTCCACTTT. Its translation is CAISGPTGNNSPLHF.